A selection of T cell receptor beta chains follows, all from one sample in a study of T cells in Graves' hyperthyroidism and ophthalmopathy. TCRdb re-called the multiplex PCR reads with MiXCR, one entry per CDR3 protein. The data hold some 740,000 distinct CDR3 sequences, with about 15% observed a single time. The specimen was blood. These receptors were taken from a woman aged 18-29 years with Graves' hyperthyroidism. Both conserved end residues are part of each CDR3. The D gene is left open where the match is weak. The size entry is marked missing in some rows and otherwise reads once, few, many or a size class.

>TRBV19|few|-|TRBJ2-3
CASSHRDAPSDTQYF
TGTGCCAGTAGTCACCGGGACGCCCCCTCAGATACGCAGTATTTT
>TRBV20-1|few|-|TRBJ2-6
CSANRDTFSGANVLTF
TGCAGTGCTAACCGGGACACTTTTTCTGGGGCCAACGTCCTGACTTTC
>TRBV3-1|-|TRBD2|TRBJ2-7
CASSPQTPAGIVYEQYF
TGTGCCAGCAGCCCTCAGACCCCAGCGGGGATCGTCTACGAGCAGTACTTC
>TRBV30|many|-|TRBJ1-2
CAWSVLGSAPGYTF
TGTGCCTGGAGTGTACTAGGCAGTGCTCCCGGCTACACCTTC
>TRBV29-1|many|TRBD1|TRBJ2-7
CTQGRTGENEQYF
TGCACCCAAGGTCGGACAGGGGAGAACGAGCAGTACTTC
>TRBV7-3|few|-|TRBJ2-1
CASSLAGSGEQFF
TGTGCCAGCAGCTTAGCGGGTTCGGGTGAGCAGTTCTTC
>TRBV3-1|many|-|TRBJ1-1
CASSLRDKGAEAFF
TGTGCCAGCAGCCTCCGGGACAAGGGGGCTGAAGCTTTCTTT
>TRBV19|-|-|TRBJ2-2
CASSRGQAGELFF
TGTGCCAGTAGTAGGGGGCAGGCCGGGGAGCTGTTTTTT
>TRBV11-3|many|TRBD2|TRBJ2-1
CASTPRLAGVEQFF
TGTGCCAGCACCCCTAGGCTAGCGGGAGTAGAGCAGTTCTTC
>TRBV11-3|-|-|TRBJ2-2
CASSRARGAGELFF
TGTGCCAGCTCTAGGGCCAGGGGGGCCGGGGAGCTGTTTTTT
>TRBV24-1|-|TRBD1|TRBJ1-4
CATSVLGTGDDEKLFF
TGTGCCACCAGTGTATTAGGAACAGGGGACGATGAAAAACTGTTTTTT
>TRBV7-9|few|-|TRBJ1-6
CASSLTGSGTLHF
TGTGCCAGCAGCTTAACAGGATCGGGGACCCTCCACTTT
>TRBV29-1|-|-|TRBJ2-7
CSVTPGLPGTEQYF
TGCAGCGTTACCCCAGGGTTACCTGGGACCGAGCAGTACTTC
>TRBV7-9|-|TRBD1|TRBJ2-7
CASSRPTGTGTYEQYF
TGTGCCAGCAGCCGCCCAACCGGGACAGGGACCTACGAGCAGTACTTC
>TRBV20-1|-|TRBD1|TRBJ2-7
CSAYGQGVTYEQYF
TGCAGTGCGTACGGACAGGGGGTAACCTACGAGCAGTACTTC
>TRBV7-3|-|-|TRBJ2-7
CASSLGLYNEQYF
TGTGCCAGCAGCTTAGGATTATACAATGAGCAGTACTTC
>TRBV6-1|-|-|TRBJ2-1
CASSPGPQKIYNEQFF
TGTGCCAGCAGTCCTGGTCCACAGAAGATTTACAATGAGCAGTTCTTC
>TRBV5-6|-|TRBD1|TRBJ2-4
CASSLEFTGQRNIQYF
TGTGCCAGCAGCTTAGAGTTCACGGGACAGAGAAACATTCAGTACTTC
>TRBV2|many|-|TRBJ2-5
CASSEAPRSQYF
TGTGCCAGCAGTGAAGCACCGAGAAGTCAGTACTTC
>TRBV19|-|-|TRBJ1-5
CASSIGGRPDSNQPQHF
TGTGCCAGTAGTATAGGGGGTCGGCCGGATAGCAATCAGCCCCAGCATTTT
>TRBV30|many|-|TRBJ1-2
CAWSVLVYGYTF
TGTGCCTGGAGTGTACTGGTTTATGGCTACACCTTC
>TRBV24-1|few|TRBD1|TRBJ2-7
CATSPGQGFHEQYF
TGTGCCACCAGTCCGGGACAGGGTTTCCACGAGCAGTACTTC
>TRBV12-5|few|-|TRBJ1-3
CASGSGAGAGSGNTIYF
TGTGCTAGTGGTTCAGGTGCGGGGGCAGGCTCCGGAAACACCATATATTTT
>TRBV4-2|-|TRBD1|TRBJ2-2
CASSRQGLGTGELFF
TGTGCCAGCAGCCGACAGGGGCTAGGGACCGGGGAGCTGTTTTTT
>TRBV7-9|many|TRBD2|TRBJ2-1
CASTAGLAGYNEQFF
TGTGCCAGCACCGCGGGACTAGCGGGGTACAATGAGCAGTTCTTC
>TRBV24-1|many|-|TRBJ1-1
CATSDPGRPNTEAFF
TGTGCCACCAGTGATCCGGGACGCCCGAACACTGAAGCTTTCTTT
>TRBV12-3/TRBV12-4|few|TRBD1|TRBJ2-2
CASSVQGGGTGELFF
TGTGCCAGCAGTGTACAGGGGGGAGGAACCGGGGAGCTGTTTTTT
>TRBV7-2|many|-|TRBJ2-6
CASSLGGTGANVLTF
TGTGCCAGCAGCTTAGGCGGGACCGGGGCCAACGTCCTGACTTTC
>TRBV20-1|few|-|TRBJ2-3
CSHSGNYYTQYF
TGCAGCCATAGCGGAAACTACTATACGCAGTATTTT
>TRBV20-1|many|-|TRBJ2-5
CSARGAPSSVETQYF
TGCAGTGCTAGAGGGGCACCGTCCTCGGTGGAGACCCAGTACTTC
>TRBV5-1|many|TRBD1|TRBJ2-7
CASPPSRRGSPLSEQYF
TGCGCCAGCCCCCCATCGCGCAGGGGGTCTCCCTTGAGCGAGCAGTACTTC
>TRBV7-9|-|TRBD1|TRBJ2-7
CASSDRGEEQYF
TGTGCCAGCAGCGACAGGGGGGAAGAGCAGTACTTC